This record looks at one T cell receptor beta chain sequence and its context. What it binds is not known. Reverse transcribing all isolated RNA meant expressed TCRB transcripts were sequenced. Sequenced by immunoSEQ multiplex PCR; TCRdb stores in-frame clones only, minus some. The sample holds hundreds of thousands of clones; around an eighth are singletons and the top ten take approximately 0.021%. This CDR3 has 15 residues. Germline V gene sequence: CDR1 SGDLS, CDR2 YYNGEE. The V gene lost 0 bases and the J gene lost 3 bases, with 9 bases spanning the gap. This entry belongs to a study of beta chain features in type 1 diabetes. General study findings and limits: When Type 1 diabetes patients were examined, their TCRB CDR3s proved moderately but significantly shorter in all four CD4+ subsets.

The chain couples TRBV9 to TRBJ2-2, with a weak D call TRBD1 (5 bases). Material: naive CD4+ T cells from blood. The receptor was isolated from a man aged 18-30 years with type 1 diabetes. The CDR3 loop reads CASSVGQGYTGELFF. CDR3 bases: TGTGCCAGCAGCGTAGGGCAGGGCTACACCGGGGAGCTGTTTTTT.